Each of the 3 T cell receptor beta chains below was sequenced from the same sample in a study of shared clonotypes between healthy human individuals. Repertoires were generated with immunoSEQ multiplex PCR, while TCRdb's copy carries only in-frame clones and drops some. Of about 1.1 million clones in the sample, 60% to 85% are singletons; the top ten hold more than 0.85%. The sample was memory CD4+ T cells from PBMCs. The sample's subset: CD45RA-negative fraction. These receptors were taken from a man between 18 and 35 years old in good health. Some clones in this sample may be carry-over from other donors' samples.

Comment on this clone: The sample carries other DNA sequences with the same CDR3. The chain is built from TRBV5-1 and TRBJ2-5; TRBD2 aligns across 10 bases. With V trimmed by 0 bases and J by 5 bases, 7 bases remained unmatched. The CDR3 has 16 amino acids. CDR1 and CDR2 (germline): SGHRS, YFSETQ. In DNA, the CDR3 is TGCGCCAGCAGCTTGGGTCTAGCGGGAGTAGGTGAGACCCAGTACTTC. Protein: CASSLGLAGVGETQYF.

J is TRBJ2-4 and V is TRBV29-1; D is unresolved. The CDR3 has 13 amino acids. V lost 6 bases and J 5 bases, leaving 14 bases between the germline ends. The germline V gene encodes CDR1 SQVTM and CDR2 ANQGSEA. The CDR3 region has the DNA TGCAGCGTCGGTCAGACACGCCAAAACATTCAGTACTTC. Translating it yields CSVGQTRQNIQYF.

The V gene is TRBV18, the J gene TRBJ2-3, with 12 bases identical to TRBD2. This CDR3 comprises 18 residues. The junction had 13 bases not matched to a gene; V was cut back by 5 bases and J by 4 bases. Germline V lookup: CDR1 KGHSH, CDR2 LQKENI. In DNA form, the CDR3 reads TGTGCCAGCTCAAGACAACCGCCAACTAGCGGGAGGCCAGATACGCAGTATTTT. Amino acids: CASSRQPPTSGRPDTQYF.